This TCR beta chain stems from a study of OX40 agonist ivuxolimab in advanced cancers. Whole-study context: Prior anti-PD-1, anti-PD-L1 or anti-CTLA-4 therapy was allowed; approximately 41% had some. The study's findings and limits: Partial responders dosed at 0.1-3.0 mg/kg displayed clonal expansion ranking among the lowest.

This clone showed up just once. The antigen is unknown. The repertoire was sequenced with immunoSEQ multiplex PCR; TCRdb's copy has only in-frame clones and lacks some. This sample has roughly 62,000 clones, with 80% to 90% found just once. The germline V gene has CDR1 SEHNR and CDR2 FQNEAQ (reference sequence). The CDR3 spans 15 residues. The V gene lost 3 bases and the J gene lost 7 bases, with 18 bases spanning the gap. The genes are TRBV7-9 and TRBJ1-2, with a weak D call TRBD1 (5 bases). This sequence originates from an adult with an advanced solid tumor such as melanoma, head and neck, liver or kidney cancer. Sequences were derived from CD4+ or CD8+ T cells sorted from blood, sampled in a trial of the OX40 agonist ivuxolimab. The CDR3 nucleotides read TGTGCCAGCAGCTTCCCCGGTCAGGGAGGCGGTGGCTACACCTTC. Translating it yields CASSFPGQGGGGYTF. Filled out from reference TRBV7-9 and TRBJ1-2, the complete variable domain reads DTGVSQNPRHKITKRGQNVTFRCDPISEHNRLYWYRQTLGQGPEFLTYFQNEAQLEKSRLLSDRFSAERPKGSFSTLEIQRTEQGDSAMYLCASSFPGQGGGGYTFGSGTRLTVV.